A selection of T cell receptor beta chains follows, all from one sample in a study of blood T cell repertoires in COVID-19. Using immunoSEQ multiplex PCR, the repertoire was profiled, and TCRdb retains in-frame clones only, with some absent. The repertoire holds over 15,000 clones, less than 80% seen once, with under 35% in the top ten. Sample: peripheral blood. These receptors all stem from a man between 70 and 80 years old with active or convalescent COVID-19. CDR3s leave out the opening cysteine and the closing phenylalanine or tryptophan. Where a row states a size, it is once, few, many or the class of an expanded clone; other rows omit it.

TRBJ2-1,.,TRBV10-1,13,ASSGKTGSYNEQF
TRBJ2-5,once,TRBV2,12,ASSFTSRQETQY
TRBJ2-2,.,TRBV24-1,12,ATSDLDRTGELF
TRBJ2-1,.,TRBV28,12,ASRSWDRENEQF
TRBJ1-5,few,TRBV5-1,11,ASSQNTGGPQH
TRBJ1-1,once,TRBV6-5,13,ASSPGQQMNTEAF
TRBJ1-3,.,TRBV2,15,ASSESDFDSSGNTIY
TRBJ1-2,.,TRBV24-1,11,ATSDPGRGGYT
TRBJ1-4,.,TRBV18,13,ASSRNRESGEKLF
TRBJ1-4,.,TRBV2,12,ASRPPSVREKLF
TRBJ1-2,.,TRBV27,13,ASSFRDTNRNGYT
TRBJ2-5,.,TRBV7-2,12,ASSSEPGQETQY
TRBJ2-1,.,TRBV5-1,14,ASSPGLAGGYNEQF
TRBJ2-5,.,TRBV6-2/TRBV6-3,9,ASSRVETQY
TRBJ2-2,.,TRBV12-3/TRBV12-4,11,ASILPGTGELF
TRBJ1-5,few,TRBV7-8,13,ASSLIATGNQPQH
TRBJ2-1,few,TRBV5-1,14,ASSLSGGSLYNEQF